The next 25 T cell receptor beta chains were all read from a single sample in a study of Graves' ophthalmopathy and Graves' hyperthyroidism. As the template, RNA transcripts were used to amplify TCR beta CDR3 regions. A first-round RT-PCR used HTBI primers, followed by a second-round multiplex PCR. One entry per CDR3 protein, called by TCRdb with MiXCR from the multiplex PCR reads. The data show 600,000 to 700,000 distinct CDR3 sequences, about 41% seen once. Specimen: peripheral blood. The source is an adult man with Graves' ophthalmopathy.

This clonotype appeared many times. This sequence joins TRBV11-2 and TRBJ1-6, with D perhaps matching TRBD1 (6 bases). The V gene lost 0 bases and the J gene lost 11 bases, with 14 bases spanning the gap. This CDR3 comprises 15 residues. Germline V CDR1 and CDR2: SGHAT, FQNNGV. The CDR3 nucleotides are TGTGCCAGCAGCTTAGACACAGGGCTGGGGGCACCCCTCCACTTT. It encodes CASSLDTGLGAPLHF. Variable domain in full (rest from reference TRBV11-2 and TRBJ1-6): EAGVAQSPRYKIIEKRQSVAFWCNPISGHATLYWYQQILGQGPKLLIQFQNNGVVDDSQLPKDRFSAERLKGVDSTLKIQPAKLEDSAVYLCASSLDTGLGAPLHFGNGTRLTVT.

The chain links TRBV5-6 to TRBJ1-3; D perhaps matches TRBD1 (5 bases). The germline gives CDR1 SGHDT, CDR2 YYEEEE. The CDR3 totals 14 residues. V lost 5 bases and J 4 bases, leaving 13 bases between the germline ends. The CDR3 region has the DNA TGTGCCAGCAGACTCGGGGCGCGGGGAAACACCATATATTTT. Protein: CASRLGARGNTIYF.

The gene calls are TRBV29-1 and TRBJ2-7; perhaps D is TRBD1 or TRBD2 (5 bases each). Germline V lookup: CDR1 SQVTM, CDR2 ANQGSEA. The CDR3 consists of 12 residues. Trimming removed 4 bases from V and 3 bases from J, with 10 bases in between. The CDR3 nucleotides are TGCAGCGTTGGAGAGGGACGCTACGAGCAGTACTTC. It yields the protein CSVGEGRYEQYF.

This chain joins TRBV19 and TRBJ2-5, with D uncertain. V was cut by 2 bases and J by 9 bases, with 25 bases left in between. Germline V gene sequence: CDR1 LNHDA, CDR2 SQIVND (reference sequence). The CDR3 totals 17 residues. The CDR3 DNA is TGTGCCAGTAGTATAATGAGCGTAGGCCTACTTCCCGTAGCCCAGTACTTC. Translating it yields CASSIMSVGLLPVAQYF.

This clonotype was seen a handful of times. This sequence may be a read error, since a much larger clone differs from it by one base. J is TRBJ2-7 and V is TRBV7-2, with 14 bases aligning to TRBD2. CDR1 is SGHTA, CDR2 FQGNSA, per germline. CDR3 size: 17 residues. The ends lost 4 bases at V and 7 bases at J; junction bases unmatched: 12. The CDR3 DNA sequence: TGTGCCAGCAGCTCGAATTCCGGGACTAGCGGGAGAGCTGAGCAGTACTTC. Translated: CASSSNSGTSGRAEQYF.

The sample holds many counts of this clonotype. This chain links TRBV2 with TRBJ1-2, with D possibly being TRBD1 (5 bases). Trimming stripped 7 bases from V and 8 bases from J, with 23 bases between. Germline values: CDR1 SNHLY, CDR2 FYNNEI. The CDR3 totals 15 residues. CDR3 nucleotides: TGTGCCAGCAATCCAGGACACAACTGGGAGGTGGGCTACACCTTC. As protein: CASNPGHNWEVGYTF.

This clonotype was seen a single time. Germline and junction disagree at one end, which may indicate a read error. The CDR3 spells CASSRMGGADRNGHTF. In DNA form, the CDR3 reads TGTGCCAGTAGTCGAATGGGCGGCGCGGATCGGAATGGCCACACCTTC. The chain carries TRBV25-1 and TRBJ1-2; D remains ambiguous. The CDR3 covers 16 residues. From germline, CDR1 is MGHDK and CDR2 SYGVNS.

This clonotype was observed at least ten times. The chain is built from TRBV7-9 and TRBJ2-5; 8 bases are shared with TRBD2. Losses at the gene ends were 4 bases for V and 2 bases for J; bases not matched to a gene: 9. Germline assignment: CDR1 SEHNR and CDR2 FQNEAQ (reference sequence). This CDR3 contains 16 residues. CDR3 in DNA: TGTGCCAGCAGCTCTAACAGCGGGGGCCAACAAGAGACCCAGTACTTC. Translated, it gives CASSSNSGGQQETQYF.

This clonotype has a handful of counts. The V and J genes are TRBV27 and TRBJ2-5; D call uncertain. Per germline, CDR1 MNHEY and CDR2 SMNVEV (reference sequence). The V end lost 3 bases, the J end lost 5 bases, and 10 bases lay between the germline ends. This CDR3 spans 13 amino acids. DNA of the CDR3: TGTGCCAGCAGTTTGTCCCGTCTGGAGACCCAGTACTTC. Translating it yields CASSLSRLETQYF.

This sequence joins TRBV27 and TRBJ1-1, with unresolved D. The CDR3 extends over 14 amino acids. Trimming stripped 6 bases from V and 1 base from J, with 12 bases between. Germline CDR1 reads MNHEY; CDR2 reads SMNVEV (reference sequence). The CDR3 DNA sequence: TGTGCCAGCAGCCCGACACGGCCGAACACTGAAGCTTTCTTT. Protein sequence: CASSPTRPNTEAFF.

Notes on this clonotype: This sequence may be a read error, since a much larger clone differs from it by one base. The chain links TRBV10-2 to TRBJ1-2, with no clear D. This CDR3 contains 14 residues. CDR1 WSHSY and CDR2 SAAADI come from the germline V gene. Here the CDR3 DNA reads TGTGCCAGCTCACCAAACGGACGGATCTATGGCTACACCTTC. Its translation is CASSPNGRIYGYTF.

This sequence joins TRBV30 and TRBJ2-6; D is undetermined. Germline V gives CDR1 GTSNPN, CDR2 SVGIG (reference sequence). Trimming left V 8 bases short and J 0 bases short, with 11 bases between. The CDR3 spans 14 residues. This chain's CDR3 is CARKSVSGANVLTF. In DNA form, the CDR3 reads TGTGCCCGGAAGTCCGTCTCTGGGGCCAACGTCCTGACTTTC.

This clonotype was detected ten times or more. This chain joins TRBV10-3 and TRBJ1-2, with D possibly TRBD1 on 6 matching bases. This CDR3 spans 13 amino acids. The germline V gene encodes CDR1 ENHRY and CDR2 SYGVKD. V was trimmed by 10 bases and J by 4 bases, leaving 16 bases between them. Here the CDR3 reads CATRPGGGYGYTF. In DNA form, the CDR3 reads TGTGCCACCCGACCGGGGGGCGGCTATGGCTACACCTTC.

This chain connects TRBV9 to TRBJ2-7, with unresolved D. Per germline, CDR1 SGDLS and CDR2 YYNGEE. The CDR3 has 15 residues. Trimming removed 3 bases at V and 1 base at J, with 14 bases between. The DNA of the CDR3 is TGTGCCAGCAGCGCACACCCGGGTGGGTCCTACGAGCAGTACTTC. Residues: CASSAHPGGSYEQYF. The whole variable domain, remainder taken from reference TRBV9 and TRBJ2-7, is DSGVTQTPKHLITATGQRVTLRCSPRSGDLSVYWYQQSLDQGLQFLIQYYNGEERAKGNILERFSAQQFPDLHSELNLSSLELGDSALYFCASSAHPGGSYEQYFGPGTRLTVT.

The gene calls are TRBV29-1 and TRBJ1-2; no clear D gene. This CDR3 contains 11 residues. V lost 6 bases to trimming and J lost 10 bases, with 15 bases between them. Germline CDR1 reads SQVTM; CDR2 reads ANQGSEA. Here the CDR3 DNA reads TGCAGCGTGGAGGACGGTGGAACCTACACCTTC. Protein sequence: CSVEDGGTYTF.

This clonotype was counted at least ten times. The chain joins TRBV4-1 to TRBJ1-2; maybe TRBD1 (5 bases). CDR1 is MGHRA, CDR2 YSYEKL, per germline. This CDR3 spans 15 amino acids. Trimming shortened V by 0 bases and J by 2 bases, and 10 bases separated the two germline ends. The DNA of the CDR3 is TGCGCCAGCAGCCAAGATCGGTACAGGAACTATGGCTACACCTTC. Its protein is CASSQDRYRNYGYTF.

V is TRBV2 and J is TRBJ2-7; D tentatively fits TRBD1 or TRBD2 (5 bases each). The CDR3 contains 15 residues. Germline CDR1 is SNHLY and CDR2 is FYNNEI. Trimming took 6 bases from V and 3 from J, leaving 18 bases between them. CDR3 bases: TGTGCCAGCAGAGATCCGGGACGGATGATCTACGAGCAGTACTTC. This codes for CASRDPGRMIYEQYF.

CDR3 loop: CASITGGENTGELFF. Here the CDR3 DNA reads TGTGCCAGTATTACAGGGGGCGAGAACACCGGGGAGCTGTTTTTT. The J gene is TRBJ2-2, the V gene TRBV19; TRBD1 matches at 9 bases. The CDR3 has 15 amino acids. CDR1 LNHDA and CDR2 SQIVND come from the germline V gene (reference sequence). J lost 1 base, V lost 7 bases, and 4 bases had no gene match.

The chain employs TRBV4-1 and TRBJ2-7; D is ambiguous. The germline V gene encodes CDR1 MGHRA and CDR2 YSYEKL. Trimming removed 1 base from V and 5 bases from J, with 9 bases in between. This CDR3 region has 13 residues. The CDR3 nucleotides read TGCGCCAGCAGCCAAGGGCCGGCAGACGAGCAGTACTTC. Amino acids: CASSQGPADEQYF.

The CDR3 reads CASSQELQGAYEQYF. Here the CDR3 DNA reads TGCGCCAGCAGCCAAGAGTTACAGGGGGCCTACGAGCAGTACTTC. The chain has TRBV4-3 and TRBJ2-7; 8 nucleotides match TRBD1. Per germline, CDR1 LGHNA and CDR2 YSLEER. The CDR3 loop spans 15 amino acids. V was pared by 0 bases and J by 2 bases, with 3 bases of the junction left unmatched.

The chain combines TRBV29-1 with TRBJ2-7, with 9 bases aligning to TRBD2. The V gene's germline CDR1 is SQVTM and CDR2 ANQGSEA. V trimming: 3 bases; J trimming: 7 bases; junction bases outside the gene matches: 7. The CDR3 is made up of 13 amino acids. CDR3 DNA sequence: TGCAGCGTTGACCCTAGCGGGATCCAAGAGCAGTACTTC. Encoded protein: CSVDPSGIQEQYF.

This clonotype has only a few counts. The chain employs TRBV7-9 and TRBJ2-7; TRBD2 matches 11 bases. CDR1 is SEHNR and CDR2 is FQNEAQ in the germline V gene (reference sequence). With V trimmed by 3 bases and J by 7 bases, 5 bases remained unmatched. The CDR3 length is 14 residues. The CDR3, as DNA: TGTGCCAGCAGCTTTAGCGGGGGGGCGCGGGAGCAGTACTTC. It specifies CASSFSGGAREQYF.

In this sample, this clonotype turned up many times. This chain joins TRBV27 and TRBJ2-5, with no clear D. Germline values: CDR1 MNHEY, CDR2 SMNVEV (reference sequence). The V end was cut by 4 bases, the J end by 5 bases, with 17 bases between. The CDR3 covers 15 residues. The chain's CDR3 is CASSYVARFEETQYF. CDR3 nucleotides: TGTGCCAGCAGTTACGTTGCCCGGTTTGAGGAGACCCAGTACTTC.

V usage is TRBV10-3 and J usage is TRBJ1-3, with a tentative D call TRBD1 (5 bases). Germline-derived CDR1 and CDR2 are ENHRY and SYGVKD. CDR3 length: 12 amino acids. V shed 8 bases and J shed 7 bases, with 12 bases lying between them. DNA for the CDR3: TGTGCCATCTCCGGGACCATGAACACCATATATTTT. Its translation is CAISGTMNTIYF.

The chain has TRBV20-1 and TRBJ2-5, with 11 bases identical to TRBD1. The germline V gene encodes CDR1 DFQATT and CDR2 SNEGSKA (reference sequence). The CDR3 spans 14 residues. J gave up 4 bases and V 6 bases, and 7 bases lay outside the gene matches. The CDR3 sequence is CSAHGQGAGETQYF. The CDR3 DNA reads TGCAGTGCCCATGGACAGGGGGCAGGAGAGACCCAGTACTTC.